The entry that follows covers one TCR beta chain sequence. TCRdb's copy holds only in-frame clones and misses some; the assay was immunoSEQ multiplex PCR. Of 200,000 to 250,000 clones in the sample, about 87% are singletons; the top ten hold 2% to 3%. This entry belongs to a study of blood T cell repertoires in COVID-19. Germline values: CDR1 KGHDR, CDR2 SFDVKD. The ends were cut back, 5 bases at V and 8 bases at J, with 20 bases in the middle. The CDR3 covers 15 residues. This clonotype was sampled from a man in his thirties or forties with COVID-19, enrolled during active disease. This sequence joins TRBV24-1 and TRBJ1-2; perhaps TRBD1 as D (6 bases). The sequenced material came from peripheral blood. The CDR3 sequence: CATSALGAGDGGYTF. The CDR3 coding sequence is TGTGCCACCAGTGCCCTTGGGGCAGGGGACGGCGGCTACACCTTC.